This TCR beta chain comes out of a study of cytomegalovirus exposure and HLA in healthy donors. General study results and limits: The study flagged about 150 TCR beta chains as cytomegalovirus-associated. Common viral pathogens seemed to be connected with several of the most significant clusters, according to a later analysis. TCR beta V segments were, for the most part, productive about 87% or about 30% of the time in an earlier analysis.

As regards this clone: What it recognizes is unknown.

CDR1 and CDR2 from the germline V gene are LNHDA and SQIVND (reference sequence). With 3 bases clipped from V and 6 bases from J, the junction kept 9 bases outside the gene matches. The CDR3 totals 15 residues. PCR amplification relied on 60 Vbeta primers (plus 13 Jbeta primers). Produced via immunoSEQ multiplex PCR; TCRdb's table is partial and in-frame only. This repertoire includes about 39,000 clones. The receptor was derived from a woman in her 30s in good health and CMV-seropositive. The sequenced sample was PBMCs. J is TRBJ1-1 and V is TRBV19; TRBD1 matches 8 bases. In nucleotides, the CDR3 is TGTGCCAGTAGTATCAATTCTCAGGGGGCACCTGAAGCTTTCTTT. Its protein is CASSINSQGAPEAFF.